This passage covers 19 T cell receptor beta chains from one sample sequenced in a study of T cells in Graves' hyperthyroidism and ophthalmopathy. RNA transcripts were the template for amplifying TCR beta CDR3 regions. A first-round RT-PCR of the TCR CDR3 used the HTBI primer set. TCRdb re-called the multiplex PCR reads through MiXCR, storing one row per CDR3 protein. The sample has about 400,000 distinct CDR3 sequences, around 25% seen once. Source material: blood. The receptors stem from a man aged 50-59 years with Graves' hyperthyroidism.

This clonotype has more than one count but fewer than ten. The rearrangement links TRBV12-3 or TRBV12-4 to TRBJ2-5; 13 bases match TRBD2. This CDR3 has 16 amino acids. V dropped 5 bases and J dropped 2; count of bases not matched to a gene: 5. The CDR3 DNA reads TGTGCCAGCAGTCTCGGACTAGCGGGGGTTCAAGAGACCCAGTACTTC. Translated: CASSLGLAGVQETQYF.

The CDR3 protein is CASSYLLAGGPTGELFF. The CDR3 nucleotides are TGTGCCAGCAGCTACTTACTAGCGGGAGGGCCCACCGGGGAGCTGTTTTTT. The gene calls are TRBV13 and TRBJ2-2; TRBD2 aligns across 13 bases. There are 17 residues in the CDR3. Germline V gene sequence: CDR1 PRHDT, CDR2 FYEKMQ (reference sequence). V lost 4 bases, J lost 4 bases, and 6 bases stayed unmatched.

This clonotype was detected only a few times. The chain is built from TRBV29-1 and TRBJ2-7, with 8 bases fitting TRBD2. The V segment lost 7 bases and the J segment 3 bases; nucleotides outside the gene matches: 5. CDR3 length: 12 amino acids. Germline CDR1 and CDR2: SQVTM and ANQGSEA. DNA for the CDR3: TGCAGCGGGGGACTAGGGATCTACGAGCAGTACTTC. Amino acid sequence: CSGGLGIYEQYF.

This clonotype has just a few counts. The chain employs TRBV4-2 and TRBJ1-1; tentatively, D is TRBD1 (5 bases). V was cut by 1 base and J by 5 bases, with 14 bases left in between. The CDR3 is 15 amino acids. From germline, CDR1 is LGHNA and CDR2 YNFKEQ. The CDR3 sequence: CASSQASFGGTEAFF. The CDR3, as DNA: TGTGCCAGCAGCCAAGCGAGCTTTGGGGGTACTGAAGCTTTCTTT.

This clonotype has only a few counts. The rearrangement joins TRBV7-9 to TRBJ2-2; D is undetermined. Germline V CDR1 and CDR2: SEHNR, FQNEAQ (reference sequence). Trimming pared 8 bases from V and 5 bases from J, leaving 12 bases between. There are 13 residues in the CDR3. The CDR3, as DNA: TGTGCCAGCGACAAAACTGGTACCGGGGAGCTGTTTTTT. The encoded protein is CASDKTGTGELFF.

In this sample, this clonotype turned up a few times. The chain couples TRBV3-1 to TRBJ2-7; D gene unclear. The CDR3 is made up of 16 amino acids. The germline CDR1 and CDR2 sequences are LGHDT and YNNKEL (reference sequence). V gave up 0 bases and J gave up 0 bases, with 12 bases separating them. DNA for the CDR3: TGTGCCAGCAGCCAAGATCACACTTCCAGCTCCTACGAGCAGTACTTC. This sequence encodes CASSQDHTSSSYEQYF.

Ten or more counts support this clonotype. The chain combines TRBV2 with TRBJ2-1, with a tentative D call TRBD1 (6 bases). The CDR3 length is 13 residues. Germline values: CDR1 SNHLY, CDR2 FYNNEI. Between the trimmed V and J ends, which lost 7 bases and 1 base, there was a span of 8 bases. The CDR3 DNA reads as TGTGCCAGCAACACAGGGTCCTACAATGAGCAGTTCTTC. Protein: CASNTGSYNEQFF. The variable domain in full, completed from reference TRBV2 and TRBJ2-1, reads EPEVTQTPSHQVTQMGQEVILRCVPISNHLYFYWYRQILGQKVEFLVSFYNNEISEKSEIFDDQFSVERPDGSNFTLKIRSTKLEDSAMYFCASNTGSYNEQFFGPGTRLTVL.

The chain is built from TRBV9 and TRBJ2-6, with D perhaps assigned TRBD1 or TRBD2 (5 bases each). The CDR3 has 16 amino acids. The V gene's germline CDR1 is SGDLS and CDR2 YYNGEE. V was cut by 0 bases and J by 4 bases, with 11 bases left in between. The CDR3 nucleotides read TGTGCCAGCAGCGTAGATTTAGGGACCGGGGCCAACGTCCTGACTTTC. Its protein product is CASSVDLGTGANVLTF.

This clonotype showed up just a few times. The gene calls are TRBV3-1 and TRBJ2-2; D tentatively reads TRBD1 or TRBD2 (5 bases each). The CDR3 has 13 amino acids. Per germline, CDR1 LGHDT and CDR2 YNNKEL (reference sequence). V was clipped by 2 bases and J by 7 bases, with 8 bases between them. DNA for the CDR3: TGTGCCAGCAGCCAACAGGGAGACGGGGAGCTGTTTTTT. Translation gives CASSQQGDGELFF. Combining the CDR3 with reference TRBV3-1 and TRBJ2-2 gives the whole variable domain DTAVSQTPKYLVTQMGNDKSIKCEQNLGHDTMYWYKQDSKKFLKIMFSYNNKELIINETVPNRFSPKSPDKAHLNLHINSLELGDSAVYFCASSQQGDGELFFGEGSRLTVL.

This clonotype was seen many times. The rearrangement joins TRBV11-3 to TRBJ2-3, with unresolved D. The CDR3 spans 13 residues. V gave up 5 bases and J gave up 3 bases, with 9 bases separating them. Looked up from germline, CDR1 is SGHNT and CDR2 is YENEEA. This chain's CDR3 is CASSLYRTDTQYF. CDR3 DNA: TGTGCCAGCAGCCTGTACAGAACAGATACGCAGTATTTT.

The sample holds a few counts of this clonotype. The CDR3 loop reads CASSLEVVGGWSGEQYF. CDR3 bases: TGTGCCAGCAGCTTGGAGGTCGTGGGGGGATGGTCCGGGGAGCAGTACTTC. The V call is TRBV5-5, the J call TRBJ2-7; a possible D gene is TRBD2 (6 bases). This CDR3 region has 17 residues. Germline V gene data show CDR1 as SGHKS and CDR2 as YYEKEE (reference sequence). V lost 0 bases and J 7 bases, leaving 23 bases between the germline ends.

V gene TRBV25-1 combines with J gene TRBJ2-5; 8 positions match TRBD2. V lost 7 bases and J lost 3; bases outside the gene matches: 10. Germline CDR1 MGHDK, CDR2 SYGVNS. The CDR3 sequence is 15 residues long. The CDR3 region has the DNA TGTGCCAGCAAAGCCGGGAGGGCCCTGGAAGAGACCCAGTACTTC. Translating it yields CASKAGRALEETQYF.

A remark on this clonotype: A much larger clone lies a single base off, so this may be a read error. V usage is TRBV5-4 and J usage is TRBJ2-5; 9 nucleotides match TRBD1. V shed 4 bases, J shed 3 bases, and the junction held 4 bases outside the gene matches. This CDR3 spans 14 amino acids. CDR1 is SGHNT, CDR2 YYREEE, per germline (reference sequence). The CDR3 nucleotides read TGTGCCAGCAGCAAACGGGACAGGGAAGAGACCCAGTACTTC. The encoded protein is CASSKRDREETQYF.

V usage is TRBV28 and J usage is TRBJ1-2; D ambiguous. The germline V and J ends were trimmed by 6 bases and 6 bases, with 20 bases remaining between them. This CDR3 is built from 15 residues. From germline, CDR1 is MDHEN and CDR2 SYDVKM. The CDR3 loop reads CASRAAASGINGYTF. As DNA, the CDR3 is TGTGCCAGCAGGGCAGCGGCCTCGGGAATAAATGGCTACACCTTC.

V usage is TRBV2 and J usage is TRBJ2-7; 11 bases are a match to TRBD2. This CDR3 is built from 16 residues. The junction had 4 bases not matched to a gene; V was cut back by 1 base and J by 2 bases. From germline, CDR1 is SNHLY and CDR2 FYNNEI. CDR3 DNA: TGTGCCAGCAGTGAAGGACTAGCGGGATTAACCTACGAGCAGTACTTC. Its protein product is CASSEGLAGLTYEQYF.

The rearrangement links TRBV29-1 to TRBJ2-1; TRBD1 matches at 8 bases. Germline CDR1 and CDR2: SQVTM and ANQGSEA. The CDR3 is made up of 14 amino acids. J was trimmed by 8 bases and V by 0 bases; bases with no gene match: 6. The CDR3 DNA reads as TGCAGCGTTGAAGATCCGGACAGGGTGGATGAGCAGTTCTTC. Its protein product is CSVEDPDRVDEQFF.

A few counts support this clonotype. V gene TRBV12-5 combines with J gene TRBJ1-1; D perhaps matches TRBD1 (6 bases). Germline CDR1 is LGHNT and CDR2 is FRNRAP. This CDR3 is built from 13 residues. V shed 5 bases and J shed 4 bases, with 11 bases lying between them. The DNA of the CDR3 is TGTGCTAGTGGTGGCACAGGGATCACTGAAGCTTTCTTT. Translated: CASGGTGITEAFF.

This clonotype occurred many times. V and J are TRBV11-3 and TRBJ2-7; D is uncertain. Trimming removed 5 bases at V and 7 bases at J, with 15 bases between. CDR3 size: 13 residues. The V gene's germline CDR1 is SGHNT and CDR2 YENEEA. The chain's CDR3 is CASSQRTAPEQYF. DNA for the CDR3: TGTGCCAGCAGCCAGAGGACGGCCCCGGAGCAGTACTTC.

This clonotype was observed a few times. This chain connects TRBV6-1 to TRBJ2-7; 10 positions agree with TRBD1. Germline CDR1 is MNHNS and CDR2 is SASEGT. The CDR3 runs to 14 residues. The V gene end was trimmed by 6 bases and the J gene end by 7 bases; junction bases not matched to a gene: 9. Here the CDR3 reads CASRGTGAYEEQYF. Written as DNA, the CDR3 is TGTGCCAGCAGGGGGACAGGGGCCTACGAGGAGCAGTACTTC.